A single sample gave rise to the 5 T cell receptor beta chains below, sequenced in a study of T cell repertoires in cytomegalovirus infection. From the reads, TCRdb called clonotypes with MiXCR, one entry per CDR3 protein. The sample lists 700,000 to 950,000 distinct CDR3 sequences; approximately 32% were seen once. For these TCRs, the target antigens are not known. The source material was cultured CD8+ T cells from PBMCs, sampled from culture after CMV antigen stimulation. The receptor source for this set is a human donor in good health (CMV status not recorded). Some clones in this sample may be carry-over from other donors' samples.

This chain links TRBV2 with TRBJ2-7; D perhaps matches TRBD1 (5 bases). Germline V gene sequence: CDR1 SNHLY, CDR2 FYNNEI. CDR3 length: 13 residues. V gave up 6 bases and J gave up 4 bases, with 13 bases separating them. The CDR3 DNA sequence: TGTGCCAGCAGGGATTCTCAGGGTTACGAGCAGTACTTC. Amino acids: CASRDSQGYEQYF. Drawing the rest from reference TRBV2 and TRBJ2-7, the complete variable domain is EPEVTQTPSHQVTQMGQEVILRCVPISNHLYFYWYRQILGQKVEFLVSFYNNEISEKSEIFDDQFSVERPDGSNFTLKIRSTKLEDSAMYFCASRDSQGYEQYFGPGTRLTVT.

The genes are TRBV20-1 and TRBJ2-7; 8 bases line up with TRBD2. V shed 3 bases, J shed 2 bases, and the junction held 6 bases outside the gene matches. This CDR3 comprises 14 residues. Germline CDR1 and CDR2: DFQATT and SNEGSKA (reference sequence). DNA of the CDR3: TGCAGTGCTAGGGTAGCGGGGCCCACCTACGAGCAGTACGTC. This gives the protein CSARVAGPTYEQYV.

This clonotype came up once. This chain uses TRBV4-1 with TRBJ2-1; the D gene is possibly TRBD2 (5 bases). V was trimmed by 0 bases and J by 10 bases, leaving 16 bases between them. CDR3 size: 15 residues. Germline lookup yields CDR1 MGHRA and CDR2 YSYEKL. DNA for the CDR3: TGCGCCAGCAGCCAAGAGGGCTCCCTAGCCGAGGAGCAGTTCTTC. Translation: CASSQEGSLAEEQFF.

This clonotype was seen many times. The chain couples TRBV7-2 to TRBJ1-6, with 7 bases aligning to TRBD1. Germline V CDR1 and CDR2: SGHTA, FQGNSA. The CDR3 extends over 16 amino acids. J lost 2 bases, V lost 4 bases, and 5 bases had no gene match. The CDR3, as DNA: TGTGCCAGCAGCTCCGACAGGGATACCTATAATTCACCCCTCCACTTT. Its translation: CASSSDRDTYNSPLHF.

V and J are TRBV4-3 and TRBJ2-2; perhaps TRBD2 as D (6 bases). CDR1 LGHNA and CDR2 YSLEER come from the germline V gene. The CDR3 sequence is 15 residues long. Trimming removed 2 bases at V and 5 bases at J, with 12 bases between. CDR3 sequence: CASSQHGGATGELFF. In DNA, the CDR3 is TGCGCCAGCAGCCAACATGGAGGGGCTACCGGGGAGCTGTTTTTT.